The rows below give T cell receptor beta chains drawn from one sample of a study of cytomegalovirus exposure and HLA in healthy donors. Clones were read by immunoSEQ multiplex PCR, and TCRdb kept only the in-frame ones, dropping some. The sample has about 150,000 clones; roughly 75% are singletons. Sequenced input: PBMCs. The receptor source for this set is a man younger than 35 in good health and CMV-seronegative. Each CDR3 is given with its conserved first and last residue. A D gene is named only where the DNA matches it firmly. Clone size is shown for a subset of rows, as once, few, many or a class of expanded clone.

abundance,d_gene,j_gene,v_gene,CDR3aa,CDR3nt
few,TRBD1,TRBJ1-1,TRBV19,CASSLTGGVTEAFF,TGTGCCAGTAGTCTTACAGGGGGCGTCACTGAAGCTTTCTTT
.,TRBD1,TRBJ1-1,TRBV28,CASSPASGRGQAFF,TGTGCCAGCAGTCCCGCTTCGGGCAGGGGGCAAGCTTTCTTT
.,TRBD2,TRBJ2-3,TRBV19,CASSIDGPGLAGSTDTQYF,TGTGCCAGTAGTATAGATGGACCAGGACTAGCGGGAAGCACAGATACGCAGTATTTT
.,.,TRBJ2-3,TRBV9,CASSVGPDTQYF,TGTGCCAGCAGCGTAGGGCCAGATACGCAGTATTTT
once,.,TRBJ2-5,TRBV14,CASSQAPKETQYF,TGTGCCAGCAGCCAAGCCCCAAAAGAGACCCAGTACTTC
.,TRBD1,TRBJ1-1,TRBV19,CASSLDRYTEAFF,TGTGCCAGTAGTTTGGACAGGTACACTGAAGCTTTCTTT
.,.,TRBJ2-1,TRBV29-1,CSVGGIAANEQFF,TGCAGCGTTGGGGGCATAGCGGCCAATGAGCAGTTCTTC
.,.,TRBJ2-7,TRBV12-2,CASRLGPTSGDYEQYF,TGTGCAAGTCGCTTAGGGCCGACTAGCGGGGACTACGAGCAGTACTTC
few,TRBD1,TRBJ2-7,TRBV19,CASSTHRTGPTYEQYF,TGTGCCAGTAGTACCCACCGGACAGGCCCTACCTACGAGCAGTACTTC
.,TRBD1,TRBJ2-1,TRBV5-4,CASKQGQADNEQFF,TGTGCCAGCAAACAGGGACAGGCGGACAATGAGCAGTTCTTC